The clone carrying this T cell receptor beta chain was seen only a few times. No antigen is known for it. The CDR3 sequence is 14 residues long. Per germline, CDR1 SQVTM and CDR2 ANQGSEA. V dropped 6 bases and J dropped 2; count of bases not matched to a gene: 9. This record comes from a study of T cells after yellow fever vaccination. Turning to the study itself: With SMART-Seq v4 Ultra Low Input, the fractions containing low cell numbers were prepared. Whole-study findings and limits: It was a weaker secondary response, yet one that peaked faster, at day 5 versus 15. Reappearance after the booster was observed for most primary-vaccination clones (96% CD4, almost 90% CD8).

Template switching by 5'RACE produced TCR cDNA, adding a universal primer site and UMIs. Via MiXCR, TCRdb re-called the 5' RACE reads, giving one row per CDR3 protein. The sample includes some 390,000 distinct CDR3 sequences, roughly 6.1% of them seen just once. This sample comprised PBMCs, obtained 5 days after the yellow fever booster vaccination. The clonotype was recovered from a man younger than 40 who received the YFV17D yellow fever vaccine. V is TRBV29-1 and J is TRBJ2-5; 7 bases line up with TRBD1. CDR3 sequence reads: CSVVGPGQQETQYF. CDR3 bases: TGCAGCGTGGTGGGGCCGGGACAGCAAGAGACCCAGTACTTC.